Listed below are T cell receptor beta chains from one sample, sequenced in a study of regulatory T cells in long-lasting Graves disease. TCRdb ran MiXCR on the multiplex PCR reads and lists one entry per CDR3 protein. Seen here are under 400,000 distinct CDR3 sequences, 16% observed once, and the top ten hold about 32%. A further study also used this sample, focusing on T cells in Graves' hyperthyroidism and ophthalmopathy.

The sequencing used peripheral blood mononuclear cells (PBMCs), collected at new diagnosis, from a patient treated with antithyroid drugs. Receptor source: a man aged 35 to 55 with Graves disease. CDR3s leave out the opening cysteine and the closing phenylalanine or tryptophan. Each record gives: CDR3 length, J gene, V gene, CDR3 protein.

13,TRBJ2-7,TRBV5-1,ASSPRGEGRGEQY
13,TRBJ2-7,TRBV7-6,ASSLSPRGFYEQY
11,TRBJ2-7,TRBV20-1,SAGLVYSYEQY
12,TRBJ2-7,TRBV7-2,ASSLAEGGLEQY
12,TRBJ1-1,TRBV29-1,SVSRTAMNTEAF
12,NA,TRBV7-8,ASSLVYRGETQY
13,TRBJ2-1,TRBV7-3,ASSLGDRGSDEQF
12,TRBJ2-7,TRBV7-2,ASSLAGVSYEQY
13,TRBJ1-3,TRBV7-9,ASSPTLSSGNTIY
13,TRBJ1-2,TRBV28,ASTLRRTVDYGYT
13,TRBJ2-7,TRBV18,ASSPPGTSAYEQY
11,TRBJ1-1,TRBV24-1,ATRRDGGTEAF
14,TRBJ2-2,TRBV11-3,ASSTGTGANTGELF
12,TRBJ2-3,TRBV14,ASRWDFCTDTQY
11,TRBJ2-7,TRBV6-1,ASSRTVLYEQY
12,TRBJ2-5,TRBV7-9,ASLRGGAQETQY